The entry that follows covers one T cell receptor beta chain sequence. Its antigen is unidentified. Sample donors were healthy Caucasian individuals that came from Russia, aged 6 to 90. Every sample yielded at least 6.5 million isolated PBMCs. Each sample provided at least 5 micrograms of extracted total RNA. This entry belongs to a study of blood T cells in healthy people across ages. General study results and limits: Higher naive T cell percentage went strongly together with higher TCR beta diversity.

The authors ran a second PCR of 7 to 11 cycles using a sample-barcoded 5' primer and a J-beta primer mix. TCRdb reanalysed the 5' RACE reads using MiXCR and keeps one entry per CDR3 protein. The sample includes 1,800,000 or so distinct CDR3 sequences, about two fifths of them seen just once. This CDR3 spans 15 amino acids. V was pared by 5 bases and J by 7 bases, with 7 bases of the junction left unmatched. CDR1 and CDR2 from the germline V gene are DFQATT and SNEGSKA (reference sequence). The receptor was isolated from a human donor in good health. The chain carries TRBV20-1 and TRBJ2-1; TRBD2 agrees at 14 bases. Sequenced material: blood. The CDR3 DNA is TGCAGTGCTTCCGGGACTAGCGGGGGTGCGAATGAGCAGTTCTTC. Translation: CSASGTSGGANEQFF.